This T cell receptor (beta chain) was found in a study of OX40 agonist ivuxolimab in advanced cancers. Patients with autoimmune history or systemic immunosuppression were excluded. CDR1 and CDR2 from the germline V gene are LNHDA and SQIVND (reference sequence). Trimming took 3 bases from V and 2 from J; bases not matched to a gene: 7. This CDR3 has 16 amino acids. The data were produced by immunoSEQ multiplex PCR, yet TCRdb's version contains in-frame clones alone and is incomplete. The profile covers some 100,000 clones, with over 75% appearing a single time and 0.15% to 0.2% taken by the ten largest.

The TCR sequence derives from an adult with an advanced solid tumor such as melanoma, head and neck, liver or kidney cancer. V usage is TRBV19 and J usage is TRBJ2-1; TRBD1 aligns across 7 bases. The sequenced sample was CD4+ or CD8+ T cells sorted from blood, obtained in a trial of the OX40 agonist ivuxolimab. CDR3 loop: CASSIGVQGTYNEQFF. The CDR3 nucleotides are TGTGCCAGTAGTATCGGTGTACAGGGGACCTACAATGAGCAGTTCTTC.